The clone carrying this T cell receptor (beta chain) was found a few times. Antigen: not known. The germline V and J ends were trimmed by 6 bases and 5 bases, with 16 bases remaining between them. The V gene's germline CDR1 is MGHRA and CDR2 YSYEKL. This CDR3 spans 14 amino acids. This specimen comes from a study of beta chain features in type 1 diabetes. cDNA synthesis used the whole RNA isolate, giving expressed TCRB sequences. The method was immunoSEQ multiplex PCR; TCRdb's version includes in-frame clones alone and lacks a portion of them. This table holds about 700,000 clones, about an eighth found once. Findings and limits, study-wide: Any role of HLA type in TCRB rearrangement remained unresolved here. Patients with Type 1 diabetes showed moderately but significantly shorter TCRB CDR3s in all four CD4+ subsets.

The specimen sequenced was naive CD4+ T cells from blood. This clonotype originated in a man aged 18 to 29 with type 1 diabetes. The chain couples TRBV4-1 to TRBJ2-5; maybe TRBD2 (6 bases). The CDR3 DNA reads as TGCGCCAGCAGACACCCGGGGGAGTCGGAGACCCAGTACTTC. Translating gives CASRHPGESETQYF.